The 17 T cell receptor beta chains below were found in one sample sequenced in a study of graft-versus-host responses after intestinal transplantation. Their cognate antigens are unknown. Some clones are missing from TCRdb's copy, which holds only in-frame ones; the method was immunoSEQ multiplex PCR. In the table there are roughly 120,000 clones, approximately 95% of which are singletons. This specimen consisted of unstimulated CD8+ T cells sorted from spleen or lymph node cells, obtained before intestinal transplant. These receptors all stem from a human donor who received an intestinal transplant.

This clone has just a few counts. The chain joins TRBV18 to TRBJ1-3; tentatively, D is TRBD1 (5 bases). V was shortened by 3 bases and J by 0 bases, with 9 bases between the two germline ends. The CDR3 is 15 amino acids. The germline V gene encodes CDR1 KGHSH and CDR2 LQKENI. The CDR3 coding sequence is TGTGCCAGCTCACCCTGGGACGGCTCTGGAAACACCATATATTTT. Translation gives CASSPWDGSGNTIYF.

This clone was observed a few times. The chain couples TRBV5-1 to TRBJ1-2; 7 positions agree with TRBD1. The J segment lost 4 bases and the V segment lost 1 base, leaving 10 bases of the junction unmatched. Germline values: CDR1 SGHRS, CDR2 YFSETQ. The CDR3 has 16 residues. The CDR3 sequence is CASSLLHRDRSYGYTF. DNA for the CDR3: TGCGCCAGCAGCTTGCTTCACCGGGACAGAAGCTATGGCTACACCTTC.

The J gene is TRBJ2-7, the V gene TRBV6-5; D perhaps matches TRBD1 (6 bases). Germline V gene sequence: CDR1 MNHEY, CDR2 SVGAGI. The germline V and J ends were trimmed by 2 bases and 5 bases, with 13 bases remaining between them. The CDR3 spans 14 residues. CDR3 coding DNA: TGTGCCAGCAGTTACGGCACAGGGAGTGACGAGCAGTACTTC. This codes for CASSYGTGSDEQYF.

This sequence joins TRBV28 and TRBJ2-1; TRBD2 matches 7 bases. CDR3 length: 13 amino acids. Germline CDR1 and CDR2: MDHEN and SYDVKM. The V and J ends lost 7 bases and 9 bases, in that order; junction bases with no gene match: 9. For the CDR3, the DNA is TGTGCCAGCAATGAGCCGGGGGGAGTTGAGCAGTTCTTC. Amino acid sequence: CASNEPGGVEQFF.

V gene TRBV2 combines with J gene TRBJ1-1; 7 bases match TRBD1. This CDR3 has 18 residues. V was clipped by 6 bases and J by 1 base; unmatched bases: 17. From germline, CDR1 is SNHLY and CDR2 FYNNEI. The CDR3 region has the DNA TGTGCCAGCAGGGGAGGGGGGACAGATACCGACCGGAACACTGAAGCTTTCTTT. Amino acids: CASRGGGTDTDRNTEAFF. The complete variable domain, with remaining parts taken from reference TRBV2 and TRBJ1-1, reads EPEVTQTPSHQVTQMGQEVILRCVPISNHLYFYWYRQILGQKVEFLVSFYNNEISEKSEIFDDQFSVERPDGSNFTLKIRSTKLEDSAMYFCASRGGGTDTDRNTEAFFGQGTRLTVV.

The chain carries TRBV6-1 and TRBJ1-5; no clear D. There are 14 residues in the CDR3. Trimming took 2 bases from V and 2 from J, leaving 7 bases between them. Germline V CDR1 and CDR2: MNHNS, SASEGT. The CDR3 DNA reads TGTGCCAGCAGTGAATTGGAGGGCAATCAGCCCCAGCATTTT. Translating gives CASSELEGNQPQHF.

This clone was seen only once. This rearrangement joins TRBV5-4 to TRBJ1-2, with 8 bases matching TRBD1. This CDR3 is 12 amino acids long. The V segment lost 4 bases and the J segment 8 bases; nucleotides outside the gene matches: 4. The germline V gene has CDR1 SGHNT and CDR2 YYREEE (reference sequence). The chain's CDR3 is CASSLTGVGYTF. The CDR3 DNA reads as TGTGCCAGCAGCCTGACAGGGGTCGGCTACACCTTC. The full variable domain, in which reference TRBV5-4 and TRBJ1-2 provide the parts outside the CDR3, is ETGVTQSPTHLIKTRGQQVTLRCSSQSGHNTVSWYQQALGQGPQFIFQYYREEENGRGNFPPRFSGLQFPNYSSELNVNALELDDSALYLCASSLTGVGYTFGSGTRLTVV.

The chain has TRBV11-3 and TRBJ2-1; D is possibly TRBD1 (6 bases). The V end lost 5 bases, the J end lost 1 base, and 12 bases lay between the germline ends. The germline V gene encodes CDR1 SGHNT and CDR2 YENEEA. This CDR3 is built from 15 residues. The chain's CDR3 is CASSPARGSYNEQFF. For the CDR3, the DNA is TGTGCCAGCAGCCCTGCTAGGGGGTCCTACAATGAGCAGTTCTTC.

The V and J genes are TRBV9 and TRBJ1-5, with TRBD1 matching over 7 bases. There are 13 residues in the CDR3. The J segment lost 7 bases and the V segment lost 7 bases, leaving 8 bases of the junction unmatched. CDR1 and CDR2 (germline): SGDLS, YYNGEE. The CDR3 sequence is CASGMGTAQPQHF. The CDR3 DNA follows: TGTGCCAGCGGAATGGGGACAGCCCAGCCCCAGCATTTT.

This chain joins TRBV21-1 and TRBJ2-1; TRBD1, as called in the table, went unchecked against the DNA. TRBV21-1 is recorded as a pseudogene. This CDR3 has 17 amino acids. CDR3 protein: CASTKIKPGQSINEQFF. CDR3 DNA sequence: TGTGCCAGCACCAAAATAAAACCGGGACAGAGTATCAATGAGCAGTTCTTC.

This chain connects TRBV5-4 to TRBJ2-7, with TRBD2 identical over 7 bases. The CDR3 covers 16 residues. V lost 5 bases to trimming and J lost 3 bases; unmatched junction nucleotides: 14. The germline CDR1 and CDR2 sequences are SGHNT and YYREEE (reference sequence). The CDR3 DNA follows: TGTGCCAGCAGGAACCCTAGCGGTTGGACAAGCTACGAGCAGTACTTC. It yields the protein CASRNPSGWTSYEQYF.

This chain joins TRBV15 and TRBJ2-3; D call uncertain. The CDR3 contains 15 residues. The germline V gene has CDR1 LNHNV and CDR2 YYDKDF (reference sequence). V lost 3 bases and J lost 4, with 14 bases in between. Here the CDR3 reads CATSSFPSRADTQYF. CDR3 bases: TGTGCCACCAGCAGTTTCCCCTCTAGAGCAGATACGCAGTATTTT.

The chain has TRBV5-4 and TRBJ1-2; D might be TRBD1 (5 bases). V was trimmed by 3 bases and J by 4 bases, leaving 16 bases between them. The germline V gene has CDR1 SGHNT and CDR2 YYREEE (reference sequence). CDR3 length: 15 amino acids. CDR3 DNA sequence: TGTGCCAGCAGCTCGCCGCTCAAGGGACCCTATGGCTACACCTTC. It codes for CASSSPLKGPYGYTF.

This clone has a single count. The chain has TRBV15 and TRBJ2-5; no firm D call. The J call may be in error: the DNA end matches TRBJ2-7 better. The CDR3 is made up of 14 amino acids. The germline V gene encodes CDR1 LNHNV and CDR2 YYDKDF (reference sequence). DNA of the CDR3: TGTGCCACCAGCAGAGAACTGAGATACTACGAGCAGTACTTC. As protein: CATSRELRYYEQYF.

The J gene is TRBJ1-1, the V gene TRBV28, with D unclear. Between the trimmed V and J ends, which lost 1 base and 2 bases, there was a span of 11 bases. The CDR3 is made up of 15 amino acids. CDR1 is MDHEN, CDR2 SYDVKM, per germline. In DNA, the CDR3 is TGTGCCAGCAGTTTATCGGAGGTGGGTAACACTGAAGCTTTCTTT. Protein sequence: CASSLSEVGNTEAFF.

V usage is TRBV9 and J usage is TRBJ2-2, with 9 bases identical to TRBD1. The J segment lost 6 bases and the V segment lost 0 bases, leaving 15 bases of the junction unmatched. CDR3 length equals 19 residues. Germline CDR1 reads SGDLS; CDR2 reads YYNGEE. CDR3 nucleotide sequence: TGTGCCAGCAGCGTAGAGGGCCCAATCGGGACAGGGTACCCCGGGGAGCTGTTTTTT. Amino acids: CASSVEGPIGTGYPGELFF.

The chain couples TRBV7-9 to TRBJ1-4; D is ambiguous. Looked up from germline, CDR1 is SEHNR and CDR2 is FQNEAQ (reference sequence). The CDR3 is 12 amino acids. V was trimmed by 8 bases and J by 6 bases, leaving 10 bases between them. This chain's CDR3 is CASAESHEKLFF. The CDR3 nucleotides read TGTGCCAGCGCAGAGTCTCATGAAAAACTGTTTTTT.